Detailed here is one T cell receptor beta chain. Between the trimmed V and J ends, which lost 6 bases and 7 bases, there was a span of 7 bases. This CDR3 has 11 amino acids. Germline CDR1 and CDR2: MNHEY and SVGAGI. This sample is part of a study of CD8+ T cells in alopecia areata. Treatment indicated: oral pan-JAK inhibitor, 5-10 mg twice daily. Sequencing used cDNA as its template, made by extracting RNA and reverse transcribing it. TCRdb keeps only in-frame clones here, not all; method: immunoSEQ multiplex PCR. Of about 140,000 clones listed, 75% to 85% are singletons. This TCR was recovered from a human donor with alopecia areata. V is TRBV6-5 and J is TRBJ2-4, with D uncertain. This specimen was CD8+ T cells sorted from blood, taken at week 4, from a patient treated with tofacitinib. As DNA, the CDR3 is TGTGCCAGCAGGCCCTACAACATTCAGTACTTC. It yields the protein CASRPYNIQYF.